This T cell receptor beta chain was recovered during a study of metastatic and nonmetastatic thyroid tumors. Original handling: Building a distant-metastasis classifier for papillary thyroid cancer drew on CDR3 differences across clinicopathological groups. TCRdb reprocessed the PCR reads using MiXCR. TCRdb assigned the V and J calls; the authors' analysis was not used. The top ten clones hold around 21% of a sample with about 8,400 clones, 31% of them seen once. Thyroid surgery was performed in patients who had received no treatment beforehand. With V trimmed by 10 bases and J by 6 bases, 6 bases remained unmatched. Germline V gene sequence: CDR1 MGHDK, CDR2 SYGVNS. The CDR3 spans 11 residues.

This TCR was recovered from a female donor with papillary thyroid cancer or a benign thyroid nodule (not recorded which). Some clones in this sample may be carry-over from other donors' samples. The J gene is TRBJ2-7, the V gene TRBV25-1; 7 positions match TRBD1. The sequenced sample was tumor tissue. The CDR3 sequence: CATTTGFEQYF. The CDR3 nucleotides are TGTGCCACCACGACAGGGTTCGAGCAGTACTTC.